Sequencing of this T cell receptor (beta chain) was carried out in a study of blood T cell repertoires in COVID-19. The CDR3 is 14 residues long. Germline CDR1 is SGDLS and CDR2 is YYNGEE. Trimming left V 2 bases short and J 6 bases short, with 11 bases between. Some clones are missing from TCRdb's copy, which holds only in-frame ones; the method was immunoSEQ multiplex PCR. This table holds over 80,000 clones, 75% to 85% found once. The receptor was isolated from a woman aged 70-85 years with acute or convalescent COVID-19. Sample: peripheral blood. This chain connects TRBV9 to TRBJ1-4, with a possible D match to TRBD1 (6 bases). The CDR3 nucleotides are TGTGCCAGCAGCGTTGCTCCAGGGGATGAAAAACTGTTTTTT. It specifies CASSVAPGDEKLFF.